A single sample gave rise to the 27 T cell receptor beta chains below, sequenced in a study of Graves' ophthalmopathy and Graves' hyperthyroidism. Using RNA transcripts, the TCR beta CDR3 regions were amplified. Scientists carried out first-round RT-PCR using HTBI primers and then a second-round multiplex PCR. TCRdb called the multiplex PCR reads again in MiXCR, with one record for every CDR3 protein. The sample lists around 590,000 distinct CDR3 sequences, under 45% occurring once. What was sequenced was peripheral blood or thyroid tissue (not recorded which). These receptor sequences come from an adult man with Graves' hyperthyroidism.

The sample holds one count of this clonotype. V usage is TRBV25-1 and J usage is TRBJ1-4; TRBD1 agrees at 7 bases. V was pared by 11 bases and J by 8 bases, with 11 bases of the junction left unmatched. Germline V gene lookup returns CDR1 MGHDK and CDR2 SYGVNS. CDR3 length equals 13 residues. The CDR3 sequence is CARQGSTGEKLFF. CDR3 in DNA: TGTGCCCGACAGGGCTCGACGGGAGAAAAACTGTTTTTT.

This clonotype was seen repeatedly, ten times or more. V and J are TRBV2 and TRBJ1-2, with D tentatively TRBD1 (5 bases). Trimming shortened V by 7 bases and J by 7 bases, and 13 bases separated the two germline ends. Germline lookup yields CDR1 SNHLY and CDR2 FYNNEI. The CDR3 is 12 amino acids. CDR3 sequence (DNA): TGTGCCAGCACAGGGAAGGTTTCTGGCTACACCTTC. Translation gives CASTGKVSGYTF.

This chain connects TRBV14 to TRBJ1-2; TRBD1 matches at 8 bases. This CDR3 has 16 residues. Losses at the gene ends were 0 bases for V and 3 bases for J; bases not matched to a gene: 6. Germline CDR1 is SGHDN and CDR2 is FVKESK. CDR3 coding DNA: TGTGCCAGCAGCCAAGATGAGGACAGGGAAGACTATGGCTACACCTTC. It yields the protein CASSQDEDREDYGYTF. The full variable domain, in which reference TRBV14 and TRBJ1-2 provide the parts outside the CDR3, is EAGVTQFPSHSVIEKGQTVTLRCDPISGHDNLYWYRRVMGKEIKFLLHFVKESKQDESGMPNNRFLAERTGGTYSTLKVQPAELEDSGVYFCASSQDEDREDYGYTFGSGTRLTVV.

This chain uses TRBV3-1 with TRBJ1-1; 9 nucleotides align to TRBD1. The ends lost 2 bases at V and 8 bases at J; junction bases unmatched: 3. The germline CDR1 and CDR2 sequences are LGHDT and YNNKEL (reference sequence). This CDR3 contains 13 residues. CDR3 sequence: CASSQTGTGEAFF. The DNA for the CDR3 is TGTGCCAGCAGCCAAACCGGGACAGGGGAAGCTTTCTTT.

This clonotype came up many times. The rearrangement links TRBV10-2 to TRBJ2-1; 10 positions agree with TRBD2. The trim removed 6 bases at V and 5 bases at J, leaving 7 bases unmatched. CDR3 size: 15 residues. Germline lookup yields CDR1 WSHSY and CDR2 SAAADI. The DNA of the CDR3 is TGCGCCAGCAGGCCCCGGACTAGCGGACACAATGAGCAGTTCTTC. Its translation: CASRPRTSGHNEQFF.

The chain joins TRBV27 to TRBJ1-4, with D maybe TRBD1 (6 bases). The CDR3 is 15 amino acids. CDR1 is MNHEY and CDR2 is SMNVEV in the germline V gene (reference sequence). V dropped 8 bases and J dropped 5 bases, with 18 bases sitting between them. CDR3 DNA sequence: TGTGCCAGCGGTAGCGGGGGCAACAGAAATGAAAAACTGTTTTTT. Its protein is CASGSGGNRNEKLFF.

CDR3 protein: CASGGTRNTEAFF. The CDR3 nucleotides are TGTGCCAGCGGGGGGACACGGAACACTGAAGCTTTCTTT. V and J are TRBV5-5 and TRBJ1-1; tentatively, D is TRBD1 (6 bases). Trimming pared 7 bases from V and 1 base from J, leaving 11 bases between. The CDR3 sequence is 13 residues long. Germline V lookup: CDR1 SGHKS, CDR2 YYEKEE (reference sequence).

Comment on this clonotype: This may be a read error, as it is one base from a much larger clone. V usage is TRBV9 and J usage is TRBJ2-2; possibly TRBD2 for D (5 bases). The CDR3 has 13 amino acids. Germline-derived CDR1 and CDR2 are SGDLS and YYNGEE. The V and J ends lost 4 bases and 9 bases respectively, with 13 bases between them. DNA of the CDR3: TGTGCCAGCAGCCTAAGACGGGGTCGGGAGCTGTTTTTT. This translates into CASSLRRGRELFF.

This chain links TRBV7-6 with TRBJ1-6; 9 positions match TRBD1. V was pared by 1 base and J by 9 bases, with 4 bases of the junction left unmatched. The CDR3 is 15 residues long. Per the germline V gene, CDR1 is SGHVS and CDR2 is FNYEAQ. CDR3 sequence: CASSLEGQGGSPLHF. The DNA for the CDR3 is TGTGCCAGCAGCTTAGAGGGACAGGGAGGTTCACCCCTCCACTTT.

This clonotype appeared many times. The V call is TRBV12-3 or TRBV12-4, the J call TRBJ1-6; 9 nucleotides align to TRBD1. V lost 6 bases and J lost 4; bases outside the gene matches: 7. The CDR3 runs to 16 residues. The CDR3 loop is CASRTTGGTYNSPLHF. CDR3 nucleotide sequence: TGTGCCAGCAGGACGACAGGGGGGACATATAATTCACCCCTCCACTTT.

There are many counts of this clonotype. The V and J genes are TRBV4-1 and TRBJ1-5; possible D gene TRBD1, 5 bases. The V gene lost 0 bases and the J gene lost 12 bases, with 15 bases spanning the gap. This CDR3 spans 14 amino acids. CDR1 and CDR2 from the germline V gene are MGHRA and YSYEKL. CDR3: CASSQDKEGPDQHF. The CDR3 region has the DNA TGCGCCAGCAGCCAAGATAAGGAGGGGCCCGACCAGCATTTT.

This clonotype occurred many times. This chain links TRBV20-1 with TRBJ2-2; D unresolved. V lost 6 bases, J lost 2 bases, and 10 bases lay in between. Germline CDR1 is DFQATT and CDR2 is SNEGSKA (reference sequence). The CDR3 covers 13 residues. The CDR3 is CSAEAPNTGELFF. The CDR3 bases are TGCAGTGCCGAAGCCCCTAACACCGGGGAGCTGTTTTTT.

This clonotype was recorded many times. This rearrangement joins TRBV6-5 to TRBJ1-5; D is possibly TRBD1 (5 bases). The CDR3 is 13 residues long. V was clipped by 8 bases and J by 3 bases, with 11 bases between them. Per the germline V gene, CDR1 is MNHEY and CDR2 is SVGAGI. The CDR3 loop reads CASCDRTNQPQHF. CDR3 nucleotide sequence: TGTGCCAGCTGCGACAGAACCAATCAGCCCCAGCATTTT.

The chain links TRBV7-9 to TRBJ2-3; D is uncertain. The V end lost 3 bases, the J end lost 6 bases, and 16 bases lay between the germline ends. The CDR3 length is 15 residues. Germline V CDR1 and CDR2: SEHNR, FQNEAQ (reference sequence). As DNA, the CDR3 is TGTGCCAGCAGCTTGGTCCCTACTAACCCCGATACGCAGTATTTT. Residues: CASSLVPTNPDTQYF.

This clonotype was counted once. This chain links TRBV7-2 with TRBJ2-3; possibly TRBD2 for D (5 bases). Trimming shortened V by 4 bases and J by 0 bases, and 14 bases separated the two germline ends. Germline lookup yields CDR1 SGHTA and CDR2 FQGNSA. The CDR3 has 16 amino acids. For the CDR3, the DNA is TGTGCCAGCAGCTCCGGCTCTCCGGGAAGCACAGATACGCAGTATTTT. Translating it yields CASSSGSPGSTDTQYF.

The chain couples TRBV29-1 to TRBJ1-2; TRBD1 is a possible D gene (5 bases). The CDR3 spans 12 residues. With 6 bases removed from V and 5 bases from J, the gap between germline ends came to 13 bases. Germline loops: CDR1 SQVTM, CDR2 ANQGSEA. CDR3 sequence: CSVDTSGYGYTF. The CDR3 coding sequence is TGCAGCGTGGACACTAGCGGGTATGGCTACACCTTC.

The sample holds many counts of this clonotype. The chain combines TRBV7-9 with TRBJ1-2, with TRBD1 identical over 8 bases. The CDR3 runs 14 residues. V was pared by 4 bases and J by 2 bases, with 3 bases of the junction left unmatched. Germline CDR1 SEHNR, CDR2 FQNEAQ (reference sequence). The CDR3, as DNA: TGTGCCAGCAGCTCGGGGACAGGAAACTATGGCTACACCTTC. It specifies CASSSGTGNYGYTF. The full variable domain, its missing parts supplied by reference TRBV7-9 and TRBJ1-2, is DTGVSQNPRHKITKRGQNVTFRCDPISEHNRLYWYRQTLGQGPEFLTYFQNEAQLEKSRLLSDRFSAERPKGSFSTLEIQRTEQGDSAMYLCASSSGTGNYGYTFGSGTRLTVV.

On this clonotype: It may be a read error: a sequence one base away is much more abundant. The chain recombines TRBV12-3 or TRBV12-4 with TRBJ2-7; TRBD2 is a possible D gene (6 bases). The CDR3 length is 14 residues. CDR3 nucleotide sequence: TGTGCCGGCAGTTTAAATAGCGGCCCCTACGAGCAGTACTTC. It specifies CAGSLNSGPYEQYF.

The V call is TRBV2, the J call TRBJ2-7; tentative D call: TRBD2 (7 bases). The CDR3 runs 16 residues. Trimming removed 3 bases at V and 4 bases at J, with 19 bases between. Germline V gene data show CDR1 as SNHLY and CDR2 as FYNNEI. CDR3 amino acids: CASSEGGIGGYYEQYF. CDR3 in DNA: TGTGCCAGCAGTGAGGGAGGGATCGGGGGCTATTACGAGCAGTACTTC.

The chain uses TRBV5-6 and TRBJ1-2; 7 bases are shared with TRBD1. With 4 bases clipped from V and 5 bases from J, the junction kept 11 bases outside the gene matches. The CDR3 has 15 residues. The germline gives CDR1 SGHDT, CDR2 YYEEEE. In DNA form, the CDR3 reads TGTGCCAGCAGCAAAAAGACAGGGATGGGATATGGCTACACCTTC. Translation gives CASSKKTGMGYGYTF.

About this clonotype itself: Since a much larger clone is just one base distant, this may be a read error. Here the CDR3 DNA reads TGTGCCAGCAGATTAGAGGTTACTGAAGCTTTCTTT. Its translation is CASRLEVTEAFF. The V and J genes are TRBV12-3 or TRBV12-4 and TRBJ1-1; no clear D. The CDR3 has 12 amino acids.

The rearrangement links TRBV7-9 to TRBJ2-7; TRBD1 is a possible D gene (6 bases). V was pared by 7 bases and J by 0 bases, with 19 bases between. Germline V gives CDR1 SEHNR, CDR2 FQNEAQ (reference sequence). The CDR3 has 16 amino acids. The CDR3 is CASKRLDRTISYEQYF. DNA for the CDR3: TGTGCCAGCAAAAGACTCGACAGGACCATCTCCTACGAGCAGTACTTC.

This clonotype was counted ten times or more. The CDR3 reads CSVDRPGQQETQYF. The CDR3 coding sequence is TGCAGCGTAGACAGACCGGGACAGCAAGAGACCCAGTACTTC. V is TRBV29-1 and J is TRBJ2-5; 7 bases match TRBD1. The CDR3 spans 14 residues. V was pared by 6 bases and J by 2 bases, with 9 bases of the junction left unmatched. CDR1 and CDR2 from the germline V gene are SQVTM and ANQGSEA. The full variable domain, in which reference TRBV29-1 and TRBJ2-5 provide the parts outside the CDR3, is SAVISQKPSRDICQRGTSLTIQCQVDSQVTMMFWYRQQPGQSLTLIATANQGSEATYESGFVIDKFPISRPNLTFSTLTVSNMSPEDSSIYLCSVDRPGQQETQYFGPGTRLLVL.

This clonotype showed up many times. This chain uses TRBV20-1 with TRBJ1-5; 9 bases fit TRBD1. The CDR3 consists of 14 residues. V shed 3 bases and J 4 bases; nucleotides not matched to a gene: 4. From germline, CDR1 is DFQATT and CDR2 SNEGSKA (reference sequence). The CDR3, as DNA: TGCAGTGCTAGGGGACAGGGTGGAAATCAGCCCCAGCATTTT. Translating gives CSARGQGGNQPQHF.

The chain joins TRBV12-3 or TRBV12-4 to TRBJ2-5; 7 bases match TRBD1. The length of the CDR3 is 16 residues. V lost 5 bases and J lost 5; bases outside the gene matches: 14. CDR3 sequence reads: CASSPTGTHPRETQYF. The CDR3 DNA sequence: TGTGCCAGCAGTCCGACAGGGACGCACCCAAGGGAGACCCAGTACTTC.

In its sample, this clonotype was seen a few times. As DNA, the CDR3 is TGTGCCAGCAGGTTCCGGGACACCAAACCGGAAGCTTTCTTT. Protein product: CASRFRDTKPEAFF. The chain is built from TRBV6-5 and TRBJ1-1; tentative D call: TRBD1 (6 bases). Looked up from germline, CDR1 is MNHEY and CDR2 is SVGAGI. This CDR3 has 14 residues. Trimming removed 6 bases at V and 8 bases at J, with 19 bases between.

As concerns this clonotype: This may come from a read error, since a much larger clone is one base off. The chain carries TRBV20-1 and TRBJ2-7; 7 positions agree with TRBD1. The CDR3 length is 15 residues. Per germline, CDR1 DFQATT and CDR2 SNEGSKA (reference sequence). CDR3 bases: TGCGGTGCTAACGCGGACAGGAGAGTCACCTACGAGCAGTACTTC. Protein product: CGANADRRVTYEQYF.